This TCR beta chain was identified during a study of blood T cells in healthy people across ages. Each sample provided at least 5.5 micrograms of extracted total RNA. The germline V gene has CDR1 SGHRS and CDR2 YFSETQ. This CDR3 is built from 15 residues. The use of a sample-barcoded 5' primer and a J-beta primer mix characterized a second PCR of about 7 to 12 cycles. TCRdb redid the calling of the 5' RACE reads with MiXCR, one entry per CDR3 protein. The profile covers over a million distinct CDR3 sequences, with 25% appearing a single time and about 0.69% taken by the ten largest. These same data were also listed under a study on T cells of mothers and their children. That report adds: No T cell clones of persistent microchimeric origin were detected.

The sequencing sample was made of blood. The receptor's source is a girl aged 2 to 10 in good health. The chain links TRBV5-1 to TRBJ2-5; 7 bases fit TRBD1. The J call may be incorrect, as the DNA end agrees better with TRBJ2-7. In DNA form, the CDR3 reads TGCGCCAGCAGCTTGGATTGGACAGGACACTACGAGCAGTACTTC. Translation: CASSLDWTGHYEQYF.